This entry concerns a single T cell receptor beta chain. The antigen remains unidentified. The CDR3 is 15 amino acids. The V end was cut by 2 bases, the J end by 1 base, with 10 bases between. Germline V CDR1 and CDR2: MDHEN, SYDVKM. This record comes from a study of cytomegalovirus exposure and HLA in healthy donors. Findings and caveats of the study: HLA restriction was apparent for most CMV-associated TCR beta chains in a later analysis. The likely explanation for a cluster of highly shared sequence variants was sequencing artifact. Association with HLA alleles at 0.05 false discovery rate was found for 16,951 TCR beta sequences in a later analysis.

Although they were nominally healthy when sampled, donors likely had unrecorded immune exposures. With 60 Vbeta and 13 Jbeta primers, the PCR was carried out. The protocol was immunoSEQ multiplex PCR, while the TCRdb copy is restricted to in-frame clones and leaves out a portion. The table shows 170,000 or so clones, with 84% occurring only once. The genes are TRBV28 and TRBJ2-3; possible D gene TRBD1, 5 bases. The receptor comes from a girl aged 5 to 17 in good health and CMV-seropositive. Sequencing was performed on PBMCs. In nucleotides, the CDR3 is TGTGCCAGCAGTTTACTTCGCAGGGGCACAGATACGCAGTATTTT. Its translation is CASSLLRRGTDTQYF.